This T cell receptor beta chain is drawn from a study of shared T cell receptors in the human thymus (dated by TCRdb to the early 2020s). Regarding the complete study: The study examined how self-reactive, shared T-cell receptor alpha chains are generated in the human thymus.

Worth noting for this clone: Its recognized antigen is unknown. Base qualities were left out, and no much larger clone turns up one base away.

The library was prepared using the immunoSEQ multiplex PCR assay. Sourced from immuneACCESS, this table was stored by TCRdb with only in-frame sequences that have V and J called. A share of the clones is absent; for the studies checked, an unresolved V gene accounts for under half, and the remainder has no known explanation. The table for this sample lists 720,000 or so clones; approximately 85% of them were counted only once. Roughly 0.01% of the sample rests with the top ten. For this chain, trimming is 2 bases at the V end and 4 bases at the J end, and the number of junction bases without a gene match is 5. The CDR3 has 16 amino acids, counting the end cysteine and phenylalanine. The only DNA kept is the CDR3, 48 bases in frame from the first base. CDR1 and CDR2 are read off the germline V gene as SNHLY and FYNNEI. The data were also submitted as part of a second study, on human thymus T cells. Taken from the second paper: The donors were immunologically healthy infants in Finland who had open corrective cardiac surgery for congenital heart defects. Thymus tissue was obtained as surgical resects removed during corrective cardiac surgery. Biased V and J gene segment usage appeared to be present in both thymic and peripheral blood repertoires. Highly overlapping thymic TCR repertoires among unrelated individuals were reported in the related research. The study described the TCR alpha and beta repertoires in roughly 8 infant thymus samples and four matching peripheral blood samples. The infant donors were roughly 7 to 244 days old, and the cohort included over 5 males and two females. Thymocytes were mechanically released from the tissue and were stored as pellets of about 9.5-33 million cells at -70 degrees C. A QIAsymphony instrument was used to extract genomic DNA from frozen cell pellets. The immunoSEQ multiplex PCR assay was used to amplify the TCRB and TCRAD loci from a standardized amount of quality-controlled genomic DNA. Amplicons spanned the V(D)J region at a length sufficient to cover the CDR3 and identify V and J genes. Through the commercial immunoSEQ service, the amplicons were sequenced on an Illumina platform. Primer bias and sequencing errors were corrected as previously described, and TCRAD and TCRB definitions were based on the IMGT database. immunoSEQ Analyzer 3.0 and VDJTools were used for repertoire analysis, which covered basic statistics, V/J segment usage, diversity estimates, rarefaction and pairwise overlap. To estimate diversity, the Chao1, ChaoE, Efron-Thisted, Shannon and inverse Simpson indices were applied, and diversity was also estimated on datasets down-sampled to the smallest sample. Repertoire overlap was determined by strict matching of CDR3 nucleotide sequence, V gene and J gene, and Jaccard-based multidimensional scaling clustering was applied. Thymus samples yielded on average approximately 840,000 unique TCRB clonotypes, compared with some 89,000 from blood samples.

Sequencing was done on a sample of thymocytes. This clonotype was obtained from a girl younger than two with a congenital heart defect. Donor details come from another sample of the same person, matched by shared clones. The V gene is TRBV2 and the J gene is TRBJ2-6, and 7 junctional nucleotides match TRBD1. Here the CDR3 is given as CASSEQGVLGANVLTF. The nucleotide sequence reads as follows: TGTGCCAGCAGTGAACAGGGGGTTTTAGGGGCCAACGTCCTGACTTTC.